The present entry profiles one TCR beta chain with its context. The antigen remains unidentified. This CDR3 contains 15 residues. Sequencing used immunoSEQ multiplex PCR; TCRdb keeps in-frame clones, though not all of them. The data hold some 63,000 clones, with 84% observed a single time. The data were obtained in a study of OX40 agonist ivuxolimab in advanced cancers. General study points: The antigens recognized by the expanded peripheral T cells, that is their antigen specificity, were not determined.

The sample consisted of CD4+ or CD8+ T cells sorted from blood, taken in a trial of the OX40 agonist ivuxolimab. This sequence originates from an adult with an advanced solid tumor such as melanoma, head and neck, liver or kidney cancer. The gene calls are TRBV21-1 and TRBJ1-1. TRBV21-1 is a recognized pseudogene. In DNA form, the CDR3 reads TGTGCCAGCAGCAAGGGTAACCTTATGAACACTGAAGCTTTCTTT. The encoded protein is CASSKGNLMNTEAFF.